The clone carrying this T cell receptor beta chain showed up just a few times. The record originates from a study of blood T cells in healthy people across ages. Next came a second PCR, run for about 6 to 12 cycles, which used a sample-barcoded 5' primer along with a J-beta primer mix. MiXCR was run by TCRdb on the 5' RACE reads, yielding one entry per CDR3 protein. The sample shows some 800,000 distinct CDR3 sequences, around 42% of them seen only once. The sample consisted of blood. This clonotype originated in a man aged 60 to 75 in good health.

CDR3 amino acids: CSVEVTGRPETQYF. The CDR3 DNA reads TGCAGCGTTGAAGTCACGGGCCGCCCGGAGACCCAGTACTTC. The genes are TRBV29-1 and TRBJ2-5; D gene ambiguous. CDR1 is SQVTM and CDR2 is ANQGSEA in the germline V gene. The CDR3 spans 14 residues. Trimming left V 1 base short and J 5 bases short, with 14 bases between.